The 11 T cell receptor beta chains listed next were all sequenced from one sample in a study of brain metastases from non-small cell lung cancer. Profiled with immunoSEQ multiplex PCR; TCRdb holds only in-frame clones, not every one. The sample shows about 1,800 clones, approximately 81% of them seen only once. The sample comprised primary lung tumor tissue. The receptors were gathered from a donor over 35 with non-small cell lung cancer.

J is TRBJ1-2 and V is TRBV3-1 (or the pseudogene TRBV3-2); D call uncertain. The ends were cut back, 4 bases at V and 4 bases at J, with 16 bases in the middle. CDR3 length: 15 residues. Germline lookup yields CDR1 LGHDT and CDR2 YNNKEL (reference sequence). CDR3 sequence: CASSRNTPGFYGYTF. The CDR3 DNA is TGTGCCAGCAGCCGTAACACCCCAGGATTCTATGGCTACACCTTC.

V and J are TRBV15 and TRBJ2-3, with 13 bases matching TRBD2. CDR1 and CDR2 (germline): LNHNV, YYDKDF (reference sequence). This CDR3 contains 17 residues. V trimming: 2 bases; J trimming: 0 bases; junction bases outside the gene matches: 2. The CDR3 is CATSRQTSGGSTDTQYF. CDR3 DNA sequence: TGTGCCACCAGCAGACAGACTAGCGGGGGGAGCACAGATACGCAGTATTTT.

The chain recombines TRBV2 with TRBJ2-5; perhaps D is TRBD1 or TRBD2 (5 bases each). The V gene lost 6 bases and the J gene lost 5 bases, with 19 bases spanning the gap. Per the germline V gene, CDR1 is SNHLY and CDR2 is FYNNEI. This CDR3 spans 15 amino acids. CDR3 loop: CASSATFGGSETQYF. The CDR3 region has the DNA TGTGCCAGCAGCGCCACCTTTGGGGGTTCGGAGACCCAGTACTTC.

This sequence joins TRBV12-3 or TRBV12-4 and TRBJ1-5; D may be TRBD1 (5 bases). The germline V and J ends were trimmed by 6 bases and 4 bases, with 10 bases remaining between them. The CDR3 contains 13 residues. CDR3 amino acids: CASRLGQNQPQHF. CDR3 in DNA: TGTGCCAGCAGACTCGGACAAAATCAGCCCCAGCATTTT.

V is TRBV2 and J is TRBJ1-1, with D possibly matching TRBD1 (5 bases). The germline V gene encodes CDR1 SNHLY and CDR2 FYNNEI. CDR3 length: 13 residues. The V end was cut by 6 bases, the J end by 2 bases, with 10 bases between. CDR3 nucleotide sequence: TGTGCCAGCAGACGGGACGGTAACACTGAAGCTTTCTTT. It encodes CASRRDGNTEAFF.

The chain has TRBV9 and TRBJ2-7; TRBD1 matches 7 bases. After removal of 4 bases from V and 2 bases from J, the junction contained 6 bases not matched to a gene. Germline CDR1 reads SGDLS; CDR2 reads YYNGEE. The CDR3 consists of 14 residues. The CDR3, as DNA: TGTGCCAGCAGCAAGGACAGGTTCCCCTACGAGCAGTACTTC. Translation: CASSKDRFPYEQYF.

This chain joins TRBV5-1 and TRBJ1-1, with TRBD1 identical over 12 bases. The germline gives CDR1 SGHRS, CDR2 YFSETQ. The CDR3 has 14 amino acids. V gave up 2 bases and J gave up 7 bases; unmatched junction bases: 3. The CDR3 reads CASSLGTGGSEAFF. The DNA of the CDR3 is TGCGCCAGCAGCTTAGGGACAGGGGGCAGTGAAGCTTTCTTT.

This clone turned up a few times. The V call is TRBV7-9, the J call TRBJ2-7; D gene uncertain. The CDR3 is made up of 12 amino acids. Between the trimmed V and J ends, which lost 0 bases and 7 bases, there was a span of 7 bases. CDR1 SEHNR and CDR2 FQNEAQ come from the germline V gene (reference sequence). Here the CDR3 DNA reads TGTGCCAGCAGCTTAGCCTCATTGGAGCAGTACTTC. It codes for CASSLASLEQYF. The full variable domain, rest sourced from reference TRBV7-9 and TRBJ2-7, is DTGVSQNPRHKITKRGQNVTFRCDPISEHNRLYWYRQTLGQGPEFLTYFQNEAQLEKSRLLSDRFSAERPKGSFSTLEIQRTEQGDSAMYLCASSLASLEQYFGPGTRLTVT.

This chain connects TRBV10-3 to TRBJ1-5; the match to TRBD1 covers 7 bases. CDR3 length equals 14 residues. Trimming at V came to 2 bases and at J to 2 bases, leaving 0 bases not matched to a gene. Germline CDR1 is ENHRY and CDR2 is SYGVKD. The CDR3 nucleotides are TGTGCCATCAGTGAGGGACAGGGCAATCAGCCCCAGCATTTT. As protein: CAISEGQGNQPQHF.

The chain employs TRBV2 and TRBJ2-1; the match to TRBD2 covers 10 bases. The V and J ends lost 9 bases and 8 bases, in that order; junction bases with no gene match: 10. Germline V gene sequence: CDR1 SNHLY, CDR2 FYNNEI. This CDR3 comprises 14 residues. The CDR3 here is CASTPGLARDEQFF. In nucleotides, the CDR3 is TGTGCCAGTACTCCGGGACTAGCGAGGGATGAGCAGTTCTTC.

The chain joins TRBV11-3 to TRBJ2-3; D gene uncertain. Trimming removed 1 base at V and 5 bases at J, with 10 bases between. The germline V gene has CDR1 SGHNT and CDR2 YENEEA. The CDR3 spans 14 residues. The CDR3 bases are TGTGCCAGCAGCTTAGCGGCGACCATAGATACGCAGTATTTT. This gives the protein CASSLAATIDTQYF.